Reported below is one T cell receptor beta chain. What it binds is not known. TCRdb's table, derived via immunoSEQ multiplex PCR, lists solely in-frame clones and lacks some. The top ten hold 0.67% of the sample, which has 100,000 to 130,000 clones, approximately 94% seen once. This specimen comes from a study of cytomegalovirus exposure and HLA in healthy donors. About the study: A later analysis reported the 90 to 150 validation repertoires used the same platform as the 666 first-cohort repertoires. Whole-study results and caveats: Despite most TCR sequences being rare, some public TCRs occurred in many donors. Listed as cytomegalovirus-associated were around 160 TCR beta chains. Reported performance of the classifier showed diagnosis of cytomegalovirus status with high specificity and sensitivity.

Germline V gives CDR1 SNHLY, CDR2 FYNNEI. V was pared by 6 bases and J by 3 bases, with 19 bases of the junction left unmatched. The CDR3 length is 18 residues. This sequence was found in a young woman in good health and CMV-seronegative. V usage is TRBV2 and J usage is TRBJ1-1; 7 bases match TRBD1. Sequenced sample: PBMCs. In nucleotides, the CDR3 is TGTGCCAGCAGCGCAATCAGGGGGACCGCGGTGTGGTACACTGAAGCTTTCTTT. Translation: CASSAIRGTAVWYTEAFF.